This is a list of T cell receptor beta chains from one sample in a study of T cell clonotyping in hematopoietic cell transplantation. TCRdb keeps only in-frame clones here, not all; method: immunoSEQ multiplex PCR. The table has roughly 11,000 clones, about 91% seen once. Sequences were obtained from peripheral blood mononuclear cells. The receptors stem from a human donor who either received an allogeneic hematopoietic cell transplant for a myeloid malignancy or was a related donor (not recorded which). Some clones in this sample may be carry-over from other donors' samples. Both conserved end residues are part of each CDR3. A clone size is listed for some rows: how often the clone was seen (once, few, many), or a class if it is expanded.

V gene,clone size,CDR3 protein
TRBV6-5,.,CASKTESSYNEQFF
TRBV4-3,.,CASSQDGGQGIGELFF
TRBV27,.,CASSPRTGGLEKLFF
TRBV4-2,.,CASSQVGTAGNTIYF
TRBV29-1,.,CSVNQPENYGYTF
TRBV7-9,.,CASSLGTGQGVNFYQPQHF
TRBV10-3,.,CAIPMRGGAFPGELFF
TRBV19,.,CASTLGGKAYGYTF
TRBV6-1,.,CASWASGGTDTQYF
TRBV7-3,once,CASSLTPDSYNEQFF
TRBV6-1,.,CASRTGGREQFF
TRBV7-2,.,CASSIDSFNTEAFF
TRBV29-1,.,CSVELAARSSYNEQFF
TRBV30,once,CAWSVQMNTEAFF
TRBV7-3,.,CASSPRGVAGPSYEQYF
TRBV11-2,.,CASSLAYGQPQHF
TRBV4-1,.,CASSHAGLAGSYEQYF
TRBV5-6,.,CASREGGGYTF
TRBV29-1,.,CSVDIMFGGEFF
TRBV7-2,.,CASSLEGGYGYTF
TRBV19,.,CASSKQKLDRRDPNYGYTF
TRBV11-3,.,CASSFAFTDTQYF
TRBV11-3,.,CASSPRGGQGLGDEQFF
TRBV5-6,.,CASSPLGVREKLFF
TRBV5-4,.,CASSLFGGYEQYF
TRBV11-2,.,CASSLRQGLRDTQYF
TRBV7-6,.,CASSPHGQGYEQYF
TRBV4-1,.,CASSQTWASATTNEKLFF
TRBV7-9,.,CASSQGTAVGGGEKLFF
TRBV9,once,CASSVVGVNTEAFF
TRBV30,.,CASYSELQETQYF
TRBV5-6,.,CASSLRGYTF
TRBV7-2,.,CASSLDRGAYEQYF
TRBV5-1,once,CASSLTRQNTEAFF
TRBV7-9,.,CASSLVRGREQYF
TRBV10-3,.,CAITMTARNTEAFF
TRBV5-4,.,CASSLGGQGQVYGYTF
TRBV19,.,CASSLQGEKETQYF
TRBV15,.,CATSRGGGTGETQYF
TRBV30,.,CAWRVKRVGSTIYEQFF
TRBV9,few,CASSVDVNTEAFF
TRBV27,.,CASSSIQGAVWQYF
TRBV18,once,CASSPGNQPQHF
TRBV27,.,CASSLGTAYGYTF
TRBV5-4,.,CASSLEGTGYGYGYTF
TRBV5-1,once,CASSQRLAGRHNEQFF
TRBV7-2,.,CASSFGPFTDTQYF
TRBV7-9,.,CASSSRRLAGGADTQYF
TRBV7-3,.,CASSRGTVPINTGELFF
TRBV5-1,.,CASSLAGTSGGLATTDTQYF
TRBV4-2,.,CASSQDSSGASNEQFF
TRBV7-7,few,CASSLAHRELFF
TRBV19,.,CATGTVGTEAFF